The clone carrying this T cell receptor beta chain was seen only a few times. Its specificity is not known. These data come from a study of identical twins. Study conclusions and caveats: Weaker excess twin sharing was observed in beta out-of-frame sequences. Researchers reported excess low generation probability among twin-shared out-of-frame alpha sequences. Twin sharing of out-of-frame TCR alpha was underestimated by models in monozygotic pairs.

V shed 6 bases, J shed 3 bases, and the junction held 8 bases outside the gene matches. This CDR3 is built from 15 residues. Germline CDR1 SGHAT, CDR2 FQNNGV. TCRdb ran MiXCR on the 5' RACE reads and lists one entry per CDR3 protein. Here the sample spans roughly 1.6 million distinct CDR3 sequences, 32% being singletons. V usage is TRBV11-2 and J usage is TRBJ1-5; 7 nucleotides align to TRBD1. The sequenced sample consisted of cord blood. The TCR comes from a newborn girl in good health. CDR3 loop: CASSDTGTVNQPQHF. CDR3 coding DNA: TGTGCCAGCAGTGATACCGGGACAGTCAATCAGCCCCAGCATTTT.